The sequence of this T cell receptor beta chain was determined in a study of blood T cells in healthy people across ages. The V gene end was trimmed by 3 bases and the J gene end by 1 base; junction bases not matched to a gene: 14. The CDR3 has 19 residues. Using a J-beta primer mix together with a sample-barcoded 5' primer, a second PCR was run for roughly 6 to 12 cycles. One entry per CDR3 protein results from TCRdb running MiXCR on the 5' RACE reads. Among around 1,000,000 distinct CDR3 sequences, 30% to 40% were seen once, and the ten largest hold about an eighth. This clonotype was counted between two and nine times.

The sample was blood. The chain couples TRBV12-3 or TRBV12-4 to TRBJ1-5; 8 nucleotides align to TRBD1. The clonotype originates from a man in his late teens or twenties in good health. DNA for the CDR3: TGTGCCAGCAGTTTTCGTGGCAGGGGGCTCCCTTTGAGCAATCAGCCCCAGCATTTT. As protein: CASSFRGRGLPLSNQPQHF.